Each of the 15 T cell receptor beta chains below was sequenced from the same sample in a study of beta chain features in type 1 diabetes. Study findings and constraints: Type 1 diabetes patients had TCRB CDR3s that were shorter (moderately but significantly so) in all four CD4+ subsets.

All of the isolated RNA was reverse transcribed, so expressed TCRB transcripts were sequenced. The data were produced by immunoSEQ multiplex PCR, yet TCRdb's version contains in-frame clones alone and is incomplete. The sample consists of 550,000 to 850,000 clones, roughly 13% of them appearing once. These receptors have no known antigen. The sequenced material came from naive CD4+ T cells from blood. Receptor source: a man younger than 30 with type 1 diabetes.

This clone has just a few counts. The chain recombines TRBV10-2 with TRBJ2-7, with 11 bases aligning to TRBD2. CDR3 length: 14 residues. Germline trimming cut 8 bases from V and 7 bases from J; bases unmatched to any gene: 10. Germline CDR1 and CDR2: WSHSY and SAAADI. This chain's CDR3 is CASGDSGGAEEQYF. CDR3 DNA: TGCGCCAGCGGAGATAGCGGGGGGGCGGAGGAGCAGTACTTC.

The rearrangement links TRBV7-9 to TRBJ1-5, with D possibly being TRBD1 (5 bases). The CDR3 is made up of 15 amino acids. The germline CDR1 and CDR2 sequences are SEHNR and FQNEAQ (reference sequence). Trimming left V 5 bases short and J 0 bases short, with 11 bases between. In nucleotides, the CDR3 is TGTGCCAGCAGCCCCTCAGGGAATAGCAATCAGCCCCAGCATTTT. Encoded protein: CASSPSGNSNQPQHF.

The chain couples TRBV7-2 to TRBJ2-3, with D perhaps matching TRBD2 (7 bases). Trimming stripped 5 bases from V and 3 bases from J, with 18 bases between. There are 16 residues in the CDR3. Per germline, CDR1 SGHTA and CDR2 FQGNSA. The CDR3 sequence is CASSPEGGAGTDTQYF. DNA of the CDR3: TGTGCCAGCAGCCCGGAGGGGGGGGCAGGGACAGATACGCAGTATTTT.

The chain uses TRBV30 and TRBJ1-5; D gene unclear. V was cut by 5 bases and J by 5 bases, with 16 bases left in between. The CDR3 runs to 14 residues. Per the germline V gene, CDR1 is GTSNPN and CDR2 is SVGIG (reference sequence). CDR3 bases: TGTGCCTGGGCCGTCAGCGGCGGTTATCAGCCCCAGCATTTT. Its translation: CAWAVSGGYQPQHF.

J is TRBJ1-3 and V is TRBV2, with D unresolved. Looked up from germline, CDR1 is SNHLY and CDR2 is FYNNEI. Trimming removed 7 bases from V and 10 bases from J, with 14 bases in between. CDR3 length: 12 residues. The CDR3 spells CASTQDESTIYF. In nucleotides, the CDR3 is TGTGCCAGCACTCAGGACGAATCGACCATATATTTT. Looking up the rest from reference TRBV2 and TRBJ1-3 gives the full variable domain: EPEVTQTPSHQVTQMGQEVILRCVPISNHLYFYWYRQILGQKVEFLVSFYNNEISEKSEIFDDQFSVERPDGSNFTLKIRSTKLEDSAMYFCASTQDESTIYFGEGSWLTVV.

This clone occurred a few times. The rearrangement uses TRBV21-1 and TRBJ2-3; TRBD2 is the table's D call, not checked against the DNA. TRBV21-1 is reported as a pseudogene. The CDR3 contains 16 residues. The CDR3: CASSILIVVCADTQYF. In DNA form, the CDR3 reads TGTGCCAGCAGCATCCTCATCGTAGTGTGCGCAGATACGCAGTATTTT.

V gene TRBV5-4 combines with J gene TRBJ2-7, with 12 positions matching TRBD1. The germline V gene encodes CDR1 SGHNT and CDR2 YYREEE (reference sequence). This CDR3 has 18 residues. Trimming cost V 2 bases and J 3 bases; bases outside gene matches: 12. CDR3 sequence reads: CASSFGTGGQGSNYEQYF. The CDR3 DNA reads TGTGCCAGCAGCTTCGGGACAGGGGGCCAGGGGTCCAACTACGAGCAGTACTTC.

This clone was detected only a few times. The V and J genes are TRBV5-1 and TRBJ1-2; D call uncertain. The CDR3 is 13 residues long. Trimming shortened V by 3 bases and J by 7 bases, and 13 bases separated the two germline ends. Germline loops: CDR1 SGHRS, CDR2 YFSETQ. The CDR3 region is CASSSTTGSGYTF. The CDR3 DNA reads as TGCGCCAGCAGCTCGACGACCGGGAGTGGCTACACCTTC. The variable domain in full, with the rest retrieved from reference TRBV5-1 and TRBJ1-2, is KAGVTQTPRYLIKTRGQQVTLSCSPISGHRSVSWYQQTPGQGLQFLFEYFSETQRNKGNFPGRFSGRQFSNSRSEMNVSTLELGDSALYLCASSSTTGSGYTFGSGTRLTVV.

V usage is TRBV7-7 and J usage is TRBJ2-2; D is ambiguous. The CDR3 length is 12 residues. The germline V gene has CDR1 SSHAT and CDR2 FNYEAQ (reference sequence). V shed 5 bases and J shed 7 bases, with 8 bases lying between them. In nucleotides, the CDR3 is TGTGCCAGCAGCGTTCCATACGGGGAGCTGTTTTTT. As protein: CASSVPYGELFF.

This clone was counted only a few times. The V gene is TRBV11-2, the J gene TRBJ2-1; D not certain. Germline V gene data show CDR1 as SGHAT and CDR2 as FQNNGV. The CDR3 extends over 14 amino acids. The V gene lost 7 bases and the J gene lost 0 bases, with 10 bases spanning the gap. In nucleotides, the CDR3 is TGTGCCAGCACGGACCGGAGCTCCTACAATGAGCAGTTCTTC. This codes for CASTDRSSYNEQFF. The full variable domain, rest sourced from reference TRBV11-2 and TRBJ2-1, is EAGVAQSPRYKIIEKRQSVAFWCNPISGHATLYWYQQILGQGPKLLIQFQNNGVVDDSQLPKDRFSAERLKGVDSTLKIQPAKLEDSAVYLCASTDRSSYNEQFFGPGTRLTVL.

As concerns this clone: This specimen includes other DNA sequences encoding the same CDR3. The V gene is TRBV5-1, the J gene TRBJ2-7; D gene unclear. Trimming cost V 0 bases and J 3 bases, with 4 bases left between them. Germline V gene lookup returns CDR1 SGHRS and CDR2 YFSETQ. The CDR3 totals 12 residues. The CDR3 bases are TGCGCCAGCAGCTTGGTGGGCTACGAGCAGTACTTC. It encodes CASSLVGYEQYF.

This clone was recorded a few times. The chain recombines TRBV7-9 with TRBJ2-7; 7 nucleotides agree with TRBD1. J lost 4 bases, V lost 5 bases, and 5 bases had no gene match. Germline loops: CDR1 SEHNR, CDR2 FQNEAQ (reference sequence). The CDR3 is 13 amino acids. The CDR3 loop reads CASSQGTVYEQYF. In DNA, the CDR3 is TGTGCCAGCAGCCAAGGGACAGTGTACGAGCAGTACTTC.

The V gene is TRBV7-9, the J gene TRBJ1-2; 7 positions agree with TRBD1. CDR3 length equals 18 residues. The V and J ends lost 5 bases and 2 bases, in that order; junction bases with no gene match: 17. Germline V gene sequence: CDR1 SEHNR, CDR2 FQNEAQ (reference sequence). The CDR3 coding sequence is TGTGCCAGCAGCCGCCCTCCGGGACAGAGGGGAGAAAACTATGGCTACACCTTC. This gives the protein CASSRPPGQRGENYGYTF.

The chain links TRBV9 to TRBJ1-4, with 9 bases that match TRBD1. The CDR3 has 15 residues. CDR1 is SGDLS, CDR2 YYNGEE, per germline. V dropped 2 bases and J dropped 8; count of bases not matched to a gene: 7. The CDR3 DNA follows: TGTGCCAGCAGCGTGACAGGGGGATGGAACGAAAAACTGTTTTTT. Translation: CASSVTGGWNEKLFF.

The chain carries TRBV14 and TRBJ2-2; D may be TRBD1 (6 bases). Trimming pared 4 bases from V and 4 bases from J, leaving 10 bases between. The CDR3 has 14 amino acids. The germline V gene has CDR1 SGHDN and CDR2 FVKESK. The DNA for the CDR3 is TGTGCCAGCAGCCGATCAGGGGTCACCGGGGAGCTGTTTTTT. Translation gives CASSRSGVTGELFF.